This entry lists 10 T cell receptor beta chains sequenced from one sample in a study of blood T cell repertoires in COVID-19. The repertoire was sequenced with immunoSEQ multiplex PCR; TCRdb's copy has only in-frame clones and lacks some. The table shows 95,000 to 120,000 clones, with around 81% occurring only once. The sample consisted of peripheral blood. The receptor set was obtained from a woman between 65 and 79 years old with acute or convalescent COVID-19.

The J gene is TRBJ2-7, the V gene TRBV6-5; 9 positions agree with TRBD2. With V trimmed by 8 bases and J by 6 bases, 14 bases remained unmatched. Germline CDR1 reads MNHEY; CDR2 reads SVGAGI. The CDR3 is 15 amino acids. The CDR3 coding sequence is TGTGCCAGCCGCCCCGGAGTAGCGGGAGTCACCGAGCAGTACTTC. This encodes CASRPGVAGVTEQYF.

This sequence joins TRBV18 and TRBJ2-4; 8 bases line up with TRBD1. CDR3 length equals 15 residues. The J segment lost 4 bases and the V segment lost 8 bases, leaving 10 bases of the junction unmatched. Per germline, CDR1 KGHSH and CDR2 LQKENI. The CDR3 bases are TGTGCCAGCGCCCAAACTCAGGGGGCGAAAAACATTCAGTACTTC. Translating it yields CASAQTQGAKNIQYF.

This chain links TRBV4-1 with TRBJ1-5; tentative D call: TRBD1 (5 bases). V dropped 0 bases and J dropped 6 bases, with 15 bases sitting between them. This CDR3 is built from 16 residues. Germline CDR1 MGHRA, CDR2 YSYEKL. DNA of the CDR3: TGCGCCAGCAGCCAAGAAATGGTCAGGGCTGGTCAGCCCCAGCATTTT. Its protein is CASSQEMVRAGQPQHF.

This clone was seen only a few times. The V gene is TRBV7-9, the J gene TRBJ2-7, with D unresolved. Germline CDR1 and CDR2: SEHNR and FQNEAQ (reference sequence). This CDR3 comprises 13 residues. V lost 3 bases to trimming and J lost 1 base, with 7 bases between them. The CDR3 protein is CASSLRQSYEQYF. The CDR3, as DNA: TGTGCCAGCAGCTTGAGGCAGTCCTACGAGCAGTACTTC. The full variable domain, with the rest looked up from reference TRBV7-9 and TRBJ2-7, is DTGVSQNPRHKITKRGQNVTFRCDPISEHNRLYWYRQTLGQGPEFLTYFQNEAQLEKSRLLSDRFSAERPKGSFSTLEIQRTEQGDSAMYLCASSLRQSYEQYFGPGTRLTVT.

This chain links TRBV19 with TRBJ1-6; TRBD1 might be the D (6 bases). CDR3 size: 15 residues. Trimming cost V 3 bases and J 9 bases, with 15 bases left between them. The germline CDR1 and CDR2 sequences are LNHDA and SQIVND (reference sequence). CDR3 residues: CASSITGTPGSPLHF. The CDR3 bases are TGTGCCAGTAGTATCACCGGGACACCAGGTTCACCCCTCCACTTT. The whole variable domain, remainder taken from reference TRBV19 and TRBJ1-6, is DGGITQSPKYLFRKEGQNVTLSCEQNLNHDAMYWYRQDPGQGLRLIYYSQIVNDFQKGDIAEGYSVSREKKESFPLTVTSAQKNPTAFYLCASSITGTPGSPLHFGNGTRLTVT.

V and J are TRBV4-1 and TRBJ2-1, with TRBD2 identical over 12 bases. Looked up from germline, CDR1 is MGHRA and CDR2 is YSYEKL. This CDR3 contains 16 residues. The J segment lost 8 bases and the V segment lost 0 bases, leaving 5 bases of the junction unmatched. The CDR3 region has the DNA TGCGCCAGCAGCCAAGACTCTAGCGGGAGGGCCGATGAGCAGTTCTTC. Protein product: CASSQDSSGRADEQFF.

The chain employs TRBV28 and TRBJ1-5, with 7 bases lining up with TRBD1. J lost 4 bases, V lost 6 bases, and 15 bases had no gene match. The germline gives CDR1 MDHEN, CDR2 SYDVKM. This CDR3 has 17 amino acids. The CDR3 reads CASRTGTDSKFNQPQHF. In DNA form, the CDR3 reads TGTGCCAGCAGGACAGGGACGGACTCAAAGTTTAATCAGCCCCAGCATTTT.

The chain couples TRBV5-4 to TRBJ2-2, with 9 nucleotides matching TRBD2. Trimming at V came to 4 bases and at J to 8 bases, leaving 6 bases not matched to a gene. Germline V CDR1 and CDR2: SGHNT, YYREEE (reference sequence). This CDR3 comprises 14 residues. The CDR3 is CASSRSGGPGELFF. Written as DNA, the CDR3 is TGTGCCAGCAGCCGTAGCGGGGGACCTGGGGAGCTGTTTTTT.

The J gene is TRBJ2-2, the V gene TRBV2; 10 bases map to TRBD1. The CDR3 covers 14 residues. Germline V gene data show CDR1 as SNHLY and CDR2 as FYNNEI. Trimming removed 4 bases from V and 5 bases from J; junction bases left unmatched: 1. In nucleotides, the CDR3 is TGTGCCAGCAGTGGGGACAGGGGAACCGGGGAGCTGTTTTTT. The encoded protein is CASSGDRGTGELFF.

The V call is TRBV19, the J call TRBJ2-5; 9 nucleotides agree with TRBD1. The ends lost 5 bases at V and 5 bases at J; junction bases unmatched: 6. The CDR3 has 14 amino acids. Germline CDR1 and CDR2: LNHDA and SQIVND (reference sequence). The chain's CDR3 is CASSLGQGLETQYF. The CDR3, as DNA: TGTGCCAGTAGTCTGGGACAGGGCTTGGAGACCCAGTACTTC.